The subject of this entry is one T cell receptor (beta chain). The method was immunoSEQ multiplex PCR; TCRdb's version includes in-frame clones alone and lacks a portion of them. The data show some 120,000 clones, around 90% seen once. This sample was taken from a study of control samples from healthy donors and cancer patients. The germline V and J ends were trimmed by 0 bases and 4 bases, with 18 bases remaining between them. The CDR3 runs to 17 residues. CDR1 LGHNA and CDR2 YSLEER come from the germline V gene. The TCR originated in a man between 35 and 55 years old in good health. Sequencing was carried out using blood. The V and J genes are TRBV4-3 and TRBJ1-1; D might be TRBD1 (6 bases). CDR3 in amino acids: CASSQEWYVQGSTEAFF. The CDR3 DNA reads TGCGCCAGCAGCCAAGAGTGGTACGTTCAGGGGAGCACTGAAGCTTTCTTT.